The T cell receptor beta chain under discussion was sequenced for a study of CD4+ T cells in melanoma. Whole-study results and caveats: In melanoma, neoantigen-specific CD4+ T cells reportedly differed in differentiation state.

Clones were read by immunoSEQ multiplex PCR, and TCRdb kept only the in-frame ones, dropping some. The sample shows some 110,000 clones, about 92% of them seen only once. A note on this clone: As yet, its antigen is unknown.

The CDR3 runs to 16 residues. Germline V gives CDR1 SGHTA, CDR2 FQGNSA. V lost 0 bases and J lost 7; bases outside the gene matches: 6. The receptor comes from a human donor with melanoma. This chain uses TRBV7-2 with TRBJ2-3, with 11 bases that match TRBD2. The sequenced material came from peripheral blood. CDR3 residues: CASSLAPGLAAYTQYF. In DNA form, the CDR3 reads TGTGCCAGCAGCTTAGCACCGGGACTAGCGGCTTATACGCAGTATTTT.